This is a list of T cell receptor beta chains from one sample in a study of blood T cell repertoires in COVID-19. Libraries were prepared by immunoSEQ multiplex PCR; TCRdb keeps only in-frame clonotypes and omits some of them. This sample carries tens of thousands of clones, 80% to 90% of them seen once, and the ten largest clones take 6.5% to 8.5%. The sequencing sample was made of peripheral blood. Receptor source: a woman in her 70s with active COVID-19. Each CDR3 is given with its conserved first and last residue. The order of the fields is D gene, V gene, clone size, J gene, CDR3 DNA, CDR3 protein. The D gene is left open where the match is weak. Only some rows state a clone size, as once, few, many or a class for expanded clones.

d_gene: NA
v_gene: TRBV28
abundance: NA
j_gene: TRBJ1-6
CDR3nt: TGTGCCAGCAGTTTTCCACGGTATAATTCACCCCTCCACTTT
CDR3aa: CASSFPRYNSPLHF

d_gene: NA
v_gene: TRBV18
abundance: NA
j_gene: TRBJ2-7
CDR3nt: TGTGCCAGCTCTCTAGGACTCTCCTACGAGCAGTACTTC
CDR3aa: CASSLGLSYEQYF

d_gene: TRBD1
v_gene: TRBV28
abundance: NA
j_gene: TRBJ2-1
CDR3nt: TGTGCCAGCAGTTCTCCGGGACAGGGGTACAATGAGCAGTTCTTC
CDR3aa: CASSSPGQGYNEQFF

d_gene: NA
v_gene: TRBV2
abundance: NA
j_gene: TRBJ2-7
CDR3nt: TGTGCCAGCAGTGAACCGGGGGAGCAGTACTTC
CDR3aa: CASSEPGEQYF

d_gene: TRBD1
v_gene: TRBV7-2
abundance: NA
j_gene: TRBJ1-6
CDR3nt: TGTGCCAGCAGCTTAGCAAGACAGGGGGGGTCCTATAATTCACCCCTCCACTTT
CDR3aa: CASSLARQGGSYNSPLHF

d_gene: TRBD2
v_gene: TRBV6-5
abundance: NA
j_gene: TRBJ2-3
CDR3nt: TGTGCCACCACGACTAGCGGGAGGGTCGGAAATACGCAGTATTTT
CDR3aa: CATTTSGRVGNTQYF

d_gene: TRBD2
v_gene: TRBV4-1
abundance: NA
j_gene: TRBJ2-1
CDR3nt: TGCGCCAGCAGCGCAGTTCGACTAGCGGGGGACTCCTACAATGAGCAGTTCTTC
CDR3aa: CASSAVRLAGDSYNEQFF

d_gene: TRBD2
v_gene: TRBV2
abundance: NA
j_gene: TRBJ2-7
CDR3nt: TGTGCCAGCCGTGGTGGGCCTAGCGGGAGGCCGAGCTCCTACGAGCAGTACTTC
CDR3aa: CASRGGPSGRPSSYEQYF

d_gene: TRBD1
v_gene: TRBV24-1
abundance: NA
j_gene: TRBJ2-5
CDR3nt: TGTGCCACCAGTGACTGGGGACAGGGGGGTCAGTACTTC
CDR3aa: CATSDWGQGGQYF

d_gene: TRBD1
v_gene: TRBV27
abundance: NA
j_gene: TRBJ1-3
CDR3nt: TGTGCCAGCAGACGACAGGGGAGCTCTGGAAACACCATATATTTT
CDR3aa: CASRRQGSSGNTIYF

d_gene: TRBD2
v_gene: TRBV2
abundance: NA
j_gene: TRBJ2-3
CDR3nt: TGTGCCAGCGTGGGCCAAGCGGGAGGCACAGATACGCAGTATTTT
CDR3aa: CASVGQAGGTDTQYF

d_gene: TRBD1
v_gene: TRBV18
abundance: NA
j_gene: TRBJ1-5
CDR3nt: TGTGCCAGCTCACCAATCGGGGACAGGGGAAAGAATCAGCCCCAGCATTTT
CDR3aa: CASSPIGDRGKNQPQHF

d_gene: NA
v_gene: TRBV7-2
abundance: NA
j_gene: TRBJ2-1
CDR3nt: TGTGCCAGCAGCTTAGCGCGAGATAATGAGCAGTTCTTC
CDR3aa: CASSLARDNEQFF

d_gene: TRBD1
v_gene: TRBV7-9
abundance: NA
j_gene: TRBJ2-7
CDR3nt: TGTGCCAGCAACACCGGGACAGGGGGGCGGGAGCAGTACTTC
CDR3aa: CASNTGTGGREQYF

d_gene: NA
v_gene: TRBV19
abundance: NA
j_gene: TRBJ2-5
CDR3nt: TGTGCCAGTAGTATAGGGGGTTCCGGGAGTTTGGGAGAGACCCAGTACTTC
CDR3aa: CASSIGGSGSLGETQYF

d_gene: NA
v_gene: TRBV6-6
abundance: few
j_gene: TRBJ1-1
CDR3nt: TGTGCCAGCAGTCCAGGGAGGCGGGGGGTCCAGAACACTGAAGCTTTCTTT
CDR3aa: CASSPGRRGVQNTEAFF

d_gene: NA
v_gene: TRBV10-3
abundance: NA
j_gene: TRBJ1-5
CDR3nt: TGTGCCATCAGTGAAGGGCAGGGTGGGAGCAATCAGCCCCAGCATTTT
CDR3aa: CAISEGQGGSNQPQHF

d_gene: NA
v_gene: TRBV7-9
abundance: once
j_gene: TRBJ2-1
CDR3nt: TGTGCCAGCAGCATTGTGGCGGGAATTCAGAATGAGCAGTTCTTC
CDR3aa: CASSIVAGIQNEQFF

d_gene: TRBD1
v_gene: TRBV19
abundance: few
j_gene: TRBJ2-2
CDR3nt: TGTGCCAGTAGTGAGCGGACAGGGGCGGACACCGGGGAGCTGTTTTTT
CDR3aa: CASSERTGADTGELFF

d_gene: NA
v_gene: TRBV7-9
abundance: NA
j_gene: TRBJ1-2
CDR3nt: TGTGCCAGCACTGACTCCGACGGCCGCGCCTTC
CDR3aa: CASTDSDGRAF

d_gene: TRBD2
v_gene: TRBV5-5
abundance: NA
j_gene: TRBJ2-2
CDR3nt: TGTGCCAGCAGCCGTCACCCCCAGCGGGAAGGCGGGGAGCTGTTTTTT
CDR3aa: CASSRHPQREGGELFF

d_gene: NA
v_gene: TRBV7-6
abundance: NA
j_gene: TRBJ2-3
CDR3nt: TGTGCCAGCAGCGCCGGACAGCGTAGCACAGATACGCAGTATTTT
CDR3aa: CASSAGQRSTDTQYF

d_gene: TRBD1
v_gene: TRBV19
abundance: NA
j_gene: TRBJ2-7
CDR3nt: TGTGCCAGTACCGCGGACAGGTTCGCGAATAACTCCTACGAGCAGTACTTC
CDR3aa: CASTADRFANNSYEQYF

d_gene: NA
v_gene: TRBV7-8
abundance: NA
j_gene: TRBJ1-2
CDR3nt: TGTGCCAGCAGCCCTTACCCCCTTGAGGGCTACACCTTC
CDR3aa: CASSPYPLEGYTF

d_gene: NA
v_gene: TRBV3-1/TRBV3-2
abundance: NA
j_gene: TRBJ1-3
CDR3nt: TGTGCCAGCAGCCCGGCCCTACAGCTCTCTGGAAACACCATATATTTT
CDR3aa: CASSPALQLSGNTIYF

d_gene: NA
v_gene: TRBV28
abundance: NA
j_gene: TRBJ1-5
CDR3nt: TGTGCCAGCAGTTTGTCAGACAGAAATCAGCCCCAGCATTTT
CDR3aa: CASSLSDRNQPQHF

d_gene: TRBD1
v_gene: TRBV2
abundance: NA
j_gene: TRBJ1-4
CDR3nt: TGTGCCAGCAGTGAACGACAGGGAGAGATATTCCGAATGGGCGTGATTTTT
CDR3aa: CASSERQGEIFRMGVIF

d_gene: NA
v_gene: TRBV6-6
abundance: NA
j_gene: TRBJ1-1
CDR3nt: TGTGCCAGCAGCCGACCACAGGGTCGGGTTACTGAAGCTTTCTTT
CDR3aa: CASSRPQGRVTEAFF

d_gene: TRBD1
v_gene: TRBV4-2
abundance: once
j_gene: TRBJ1-1
CDR3nt: TGTGCCAGCAGCCTGGGGACAGGGTCTTGGAGGACGACTGAAGCTTTCTTT
CDR3aa: CASSLGTGSWRTTEAFF

d_gene: NA
v_gene: TRBV7-8
abundance: NA
j_gene: TRBJ2-7
CDR3nt: TGTGCCAGCAGCTTGGGCGGGCCCAGCGGCGAGCAGTACTTC
CDR3aa: CASSLGGPSGEQYF

d_gene: TRBD1
v_gene: TRBV4-1
abundance: few
j_gene: TRBJ1-2
CDR3nt: TGCGCCAGCAGCCCACCCGGGACAGGCCTAATGTCTAACTATGGCTACACCTTC
CDR3aa: CASSPPGTGLMSNYGYTF

d_gene: TRBD1
v_gene: TRBV2
abundance: NA
j_gene: TRBJ2-7
CDR3nt: TGTGCCAGCAAGATAAGGACAGGGAACGACGAGCAGTACTTC
CDR3aa: CASKIRTGNDEQYF

d_gene: NA
v_gene: TRBV7-7
abundance: NA
j_gene: TRBJ2-1
CDR3nt: TGTGCCAGCAGCTTAAACCCAGACAATGAGCAGTTCTTC
CDR3aa: CASSLNPDNEQFF

d_gene: NA
v_gene: TRBV6-5
abundance: few
j_gene: TRBJ1-1
CDR3nt: TGTGCCAGCAACCTGGACAAGAACACTGAAGCTTTCTTT
CDR3aa: CASNLDKNTEAFF

d_gene: NA
v_gene: TRBV7-3
abundance: once
j_gene: TRBJ1-1
CDR3nt: TGTGCCAGCAGCGAGGCCGGGAACACTGAAGCTTTCTTT
CDR3aa: CASSEAGNTEAFF

d_gene: NA
v_gene: TRBV27
abundance: once
j_gene: TRBJ1-6
CDR3nt: NA
CDR3aa: CASSSSTGIYNSPLHF

d_gene: NA
v_gene: TRBV28
abundance: NA
j_gene: TRBJ1-5
CDR3nt: TGTGCCAGCAGTCCCGGCCTCAGGCAGCCCCAGCATTTT
CDR3aa: CASSPGLRQPQHF

d_gene: TRBD1
v_gene: TRBV5-1
abundance: NA
j_gene: TRBJ1-2
CDR3nt: TGCGCCAGCAGTCTGGCCCCAACAGGGGCTAACTATGGCTACACCTTC
CDR3aa: CASSLAPTGANYGYTF

d_gene: TRBD2
v_gene: TRBV27
abundance: NA
j_gene: TRBJ2-7
CDR3nt: TGTGCCAGCAGTTTACAGGCTAGCGGGAGGGCCAGCTACGAGCAGTACTTC
CDR3aa: CASSLQASGRASYEQYF

d_gene: NA
v_gene: TRBV30
abundance: NA
j_gene: TRBJ1-1
CDR3nt: TGTGCCTGGCGTTCCGGGAACACTGAAGCTTTCTTT
CDR3aa: CAWRSGNTEAFF

d_gene: TRBD1
v_gene: TRBV19
abundance: NA
j_gene: TRBJ2-1
CDR3nt: TGTGCCAGTAGTACCCAGGGACAGTCTAATGAGCAGTTCTTC
CDR3aa: CASSTQGQSNEQFF

d_gene: TRBD1
v_gene: TRBV11-1
abundance: NA
j_gene: TRBJ1-5
CDR3nt: TGTGCCAGCAGCGTAGACAGGGGGCCGGATCAGCCCCAGCATTTT
CDR3aa: CASSVDRGPDQPQHF

d_gene: TRBD1
v_gene: TRBV4-1
abundance: NA
j_gene: TRBJ1-2
CDR3nt: TGCGCCAGCAGCCCAATAGATACCTTCTCAGGGGGCGATGGCTACACCTTC
CDR3aa: CASSPIDTFSGGDGYTF

d_gene: TRBD2
v_gene: TRBV7-2
abundance: NA
j_gene: TRBJ2-1
CDR3nt: TGTGCCAGCAGCTTAGCCGGGACTAGGGGTAATGAGCAGTTCTTC
CDR3aa: CASSLAGTRGNEQFF

d_gene: TRBD2
v_gene: TRBV7-9
abundance: NA
j_gene: TRBJ2-5
CDR3nt: TGTGCCAGCAGCTTAGATGTACTAGCGGGGACCCAGTACTTC
CDR3aa: CASSLDVLAGTQYF